The 20 T cell receptor beta chains presented below share a single source sample, sequenced in a study of blood T cell repertoires in COVID-19. Generated by immunoSEQ multiplex PCR, the TCRdb table keeps only in-frame clones and is missing some. The sample lists over 150,000 clones, 70% to 85% occurring once. The specimen was peripheral blood. The receptors shown here come from a human donor in a cohort sampled during active COVID-19.

This chain connects TRBV6-5 to TRBJ1-1, with TRBD1 matching over 8 bases. With V trimmed by 0 bases and J by 11 bases, 8 bases remained unmatched. CDR1 is MNHEY and CDR2 is SVGAGI in the germline V gene. The CDR3 runs 14 residues. The CDR3 here is CASSYSQGADRAFF. DNA of the CDR3: TGTGCCAGCAGTTACTCTCAGGGGGCGGACCGGGCTTTCTTT.

The chain links TRBV2 to TRBJ1-4; 8 nucleotides agree with TRBD1. V lost 6 bases and J lost 8; bases outside the gene matches: 8. CDR3 length equals 14 residues. Per the germline V gene, CDR1 is SNHLY and CDR2 is FYNNEI. The CDR3 coding sequence is TGTGCCAGCAGGGCCGGGACAGGTCGGGAAAAACTGTTTTTT. Residues: CASRAGTGREKLFF.

The J gene is TRBJ1-1, the V gene TRBV5-1; 9 bases agree with TRBD1. CDR1 and CDR2 from the germline V gene are SGHRS and YFSETQ. CDR3 length: 16 amino acids. V was pared by 4 bases and J by 0 bases, with 7 bases of the junction left unmatched. For the CDR3, the DNA is TGCGCCAGCAGCCGAGGTGGACAGGGGATGAACACTGAAGCTTTCTTT. Amino acids: CASSRGGQGMNTEAFF. The full variable domain, with the rest looked up from reference TRBV5-1 and TRBJ1-1, is KAGVTQTPRYLIKTRGQQVTLSCSPISGHRSVSWYQQTPGQGLQFLFEYFSETQRNKGNFPGRFSGRQFSNSRSEMNVSTLELGDSALYLCASSRGGQGMNTEAFFGQGTRLTVV.

This chain uses TRBV13 with TRBJ1-2; a possible D gene is TRBD1 (6 bases). The CDR3 is 15 residues long. The V end was cut by 0 bases, the J end by 8 bases, with 16 bases between. The V gene's germline CDR1 is PRHDT and CDR2 FYEKMQ (reference sequence). The CDR3 DNA follows: TGTGCCAGCAGCTTAGGCCGGGGGGCCCGGGCGGGCTACACCTTC. Its protein is CASSLGRGARAGYTF.

This clone appeared once. The V gene is TRBV12-5, the J gene TRBJ2-5; TRBD1 matches at 10 bases. The CDR3 runs to 16 residues. The germline V gene has CDR1 LGHNT and CDR2 FRNRAP. J was trimmed by 5 bases and V by 2 bases; bases with no gene match: 8. The CDR3 loop is CASGLTQTGGAETQYF. CDR3 sequence (DNA): TGTGCTAGTGGTTTGACACAGACAGGGGGCGCCGAGACCCAGTACTTC.

V is TRBV28 and J is TRBJ1-3, with a weak D call TRBD1 (5 bases). Trimming took 2 bases from V and 4 from J, leaving 9 bases between them. This CDR3 has 14 amino acids. CDR1 and CDR2 (germline): MDHEN, SYDVKM. CDR3 coding DNA: TGTGCCAGCAGTTTACTAACAGGAGGAAACACCATATATTTT. Amino acids: CASSLLTGGNTIYF.

This clone came up a few times. The V gene is TRBV5-1, the J gene TRBJ1-2; 8 bases are a match to TRBD1. V gave up 4 bases and J gave up 4 bases; unmatched junction bases: 3. The CDR3 runs to 13 residues. Germline lookup yields CDR1 SGHRS and CDR2 YFSETQ. The CDR3 sequence: CASSLTGVYGYTF. Written as DNA, the CDR3 is TGCGCCAGCAGCCTGACAGGGGTCTATGGCTACACCTTC.

This clone showed up just once. At one end the junction does not follow the germline gene, possibly because of a read error. V gene TRBV19 combines with J gene TRBJ1-1; maybe TRBD1 (5 bases). From germline, CDR1 is LNHDA and CDR2 SQIVND (reference sequence). This CDR3 spans 15 amino acids. CDR3 DNA sequence: TGTGCCAGTAGTCTAGATTGGACACCCCACACTGAAGCTTTCTTT. It translates to CASSLDWTPHTEAFF.

The chain is built from TRBV28 and TRBJ2-2; 7 bases are shared with TRBD2. The trim removed 2 bases at V and 2 bases at J, leaving 5 bases unmatched. Germline-derived CDR1 and CDR2 are MDHEN and SYDVKM. This CDR3 is built from 16 residues. CDR3 bases: TGTGCCAGCAGTTTACGGGACTACCTTAACACCGGGGAGCTGTTTTTT. Its protein product is CASSLRDYLNTGELFF.

V and J are TRBV6-5 and TRBJ2-4, with D tentatively TRBD2 (5 bases). Per the germline V gene, CDR1 is MNHEY and CDR2 is SVGAGI. This CDR3 is built from 13 residues. Trimming removed 6 bases at V and 0 bases at J, with 6 bases between. The CDR3 here is CASREVAKNIQYF. In DNA, the CDR3 is TGTGCCAGCAGGGAGGTAGCCAAAAACATTCAGTACTTC.

The V and J genes are TRBV28 and TRBJ2-7; 16 bases match TRBD2. Germline assignment: CDR1 MDHEN and CDR2 SYDVKM. The V segment lost 3 bases and the J segment 6 bases; nucleotides outside the gene matches: 11. The CDR3 is made up of 18 amino acids. CDR3 loop: CASSLSGTSGRAGFEQYF. The CDR3 DNA reads TGTGCCAGCAGTTTGTCCGGGACTAGCGGGAGGGCAGGGTTCGAGCAGTACTTC.

The V and J genes are TRBV2 and TRBJ2-2; TRBD2 agrees at 15 bases. The germline CDR1 and CDR2 sequences are SNHLY and FYNNEI. The trim removed 6 bases at V and 9 bases at J, leaving 8 bases unmatched. The CDR3 covers 16 residues. The CDR3 loop is CASSFGGLAGGWELFF. CDR3 nucleotides: TGTGCCAGCAGCTTCGGGGGACTAGCGGGAGGTTGGGAGCTGTTTTTT. Full variable domain (remainder filled in from reference TRBV2 and TRBJ2-2): EPEVTQTPSHQVTQMGQEVILRCVPISNHLYFYWYRQILGQKVEFLVSFYNNEISEKSEIFDDQFSVERPDGSNFTLKIRSTKLEDSAMYFCASSFGGLAGGWELFFGEGSRLTVL.

The genes are TRBV3-1 (or the pseudogene TRBV3-2) and TRBJ2-2; TRBD1 agrees at 9 bases. The V gene end was trimmed by 2 bases and the J gene end by 8 bases; junction bases not matched to a gene: 9. The CDR3 sequence is 16 residues long. Germline V gives CDR1 LGHDT, CDR2 YNNKEL (reference sequence). The CDR3 nucleotides are TGTGCCAGCAGCCAAAAGGGACAGGGACGAGAAGGGGAGCTGTTTTTT. This translates into CASSQKGQGREGELFF.

This clone was observed a handful of times. The chain links TRBV27 to TRBJ2-7; 13 nucleotides agree with TRBD2. The V segment lost 3 bases and the J segment 6 bases; nucleotides outside the gene matches: 5. Per germline, CDR1 MNHEY and CDR2 SMNVEV (reference sequence). This CDR3 region has 15 residues. In DNA, the CDR3 is TGTGCCAGCAGTTTGAGAGGGACTAGCGGGACCGAGCAGTACTTC. Its translation is CASSLRGTSGTEQYF.

The chain joins TRBV10-1 to TRBJ1-5; 7 positions match TRBD1. This CDR3 has 14 amino acids. With 11 bases clipped from V and 2 bases from J, the junction kept 9 bases outside the gene matches. The germline CDR1 and CDR2 sequences are WNHNN and SYGVQD (reference sequence). The DNA of the CDR3 is TGCGCCTTTCGGGACAGTCTTGGCAATCAGCCCCAGCATTTT. Residues: CAFRDSLGNQPQHF.

Only one count was recorded for this clone. The chain has TRBV18 and TRBJ2-5; D is perhaps TRBD1 (6 bases). Per the germline V gene, CDR1 is KGHSH and CDR2 is LQKENI. The CDR3 consists of 13 residues. V shed 2 bases and J shed 5 bases, with 9 bases lying between them. CDR3 in amino acids: CASSPGGRETQYF. The DNA for the CDR3 is TGTGCCAGCTCACCAGGGGGCAGGGAGACCCAGTACTTC.

The chain has TRBV2 and TRBJ2-1; 12 bases agree with TRBD1. V lost 6 bases to trimming and J lost 6 bases; unmatched junction nucleotides: 6. This CDR3 is 15 amino acids long. Germline values: CDR1 SNHLY, CDR2 FYNNEI. CDR3 loop: CASSHRDRGPNEQFF. CDR3 coding DNA: TGTGCCAGCAGCCACCGGGACAGGGGGCCCAATGAGCAGTTCTTC.

This chain links TRBV5-1 with TRBJ1-2, with 9 nucleotides matching TRBD1. Trimming removed 0 bases from V and 6 bases from J; junction bases left unmatched: 9. The CDR3 runs to 16 residues. Looked up from germline, CDR1 is SGHRS and CDR2 is YFSETQ. As DNA, the CDR3 is TGCGCCAGCAGCTTGGATGGACAGGGGAAGGCGGATGGCTACACCTTC. It encodes CASSLDGQGKADGYTF.

The chain combines TRBV27 with TRBJ1-1; 9 nucleotides match TRBD1. After removal of 1 base from V and 1 base from J, the junction contained 7 bases not matched to a gene. Germline assignment: CDR1 MNHEY and CDR2 SMNVEV (reference sequence). The CDR3 has 17 residues. CDR3 DNA: TGTGCCAGCAGTTTATGGGGACAGGGTATTCGGAACACTGAAGCTTTCTTT. It yields the protein CASSLWGQGIRNTEAFF.

A note on this clone: Distinct nucleotide sequences in the sample also encode this CDR3. The V and J genes are TRBV7-9 and TRBJ2-6, with 7 bases fitting TRBD2. This CDR3 comprises 17 residues. The V gene end was trimmed by 4 bases and the J gene end by 0 bases; junction bases not matched to a gene: 6. Germline values: CDR1 SEHNR, CDR2 FQNEAQ (reference sequence). The CDR3: CASSSGGRYSGANVLTF. The DNA of the CDR3 is TGTGCCAGCAGCTCGGGGGGTAGATACTCTGGGGCCAACGTCCTGACTTTC.